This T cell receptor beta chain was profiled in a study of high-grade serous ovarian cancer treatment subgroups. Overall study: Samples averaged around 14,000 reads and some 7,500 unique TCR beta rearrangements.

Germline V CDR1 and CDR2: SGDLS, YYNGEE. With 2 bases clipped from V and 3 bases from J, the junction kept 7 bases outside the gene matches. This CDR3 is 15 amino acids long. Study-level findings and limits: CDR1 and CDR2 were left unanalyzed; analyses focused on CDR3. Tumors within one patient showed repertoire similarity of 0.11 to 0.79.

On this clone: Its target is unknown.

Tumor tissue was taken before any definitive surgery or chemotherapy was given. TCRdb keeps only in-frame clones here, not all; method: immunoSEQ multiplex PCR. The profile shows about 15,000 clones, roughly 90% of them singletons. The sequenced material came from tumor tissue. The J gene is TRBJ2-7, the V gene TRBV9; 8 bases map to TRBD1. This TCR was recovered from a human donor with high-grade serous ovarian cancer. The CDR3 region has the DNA TGTGCCAGCAGCGTTCAGGACAGGGCGGTCTACGAGCAGTACTTC. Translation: CASSVQDRAVYEQYF.